These 22 T cell receptor beta chains share one sample of origin, sequenced in a study of T cells in Graves' hyperthyroidism and ophthalmopathy. Authors of the study amplified TCR beta CDR3 regions from RNA transcripts. Researchers ran a first-round RT-PCR on the TCR CDR3 using the HTBI primer set. TCRdb redid the calling of the multiplex PCR reads with MiXCR, one entry per CDR3 protein. The sample includes around 760,000 distinct CDR3 sequences, roughly a third of them seen just once. Specimen: blood. These receptors all stem from a woman aged 40 to 50 with Graves' hyperthyroidism.

The chain carries TRBV12-3 or TRBV12-4 and TRBJ1-6, with D tentatively TRBD1 (5 bases). V was clipped by 8 bases and J by 0 bases, with 8 bases between them. The CDR3 covers 14 residues. CDR3 in amino acids: CASAGGSYNSPLHF. In nucleotides, the CDR3 is TGTGCCAGCGCGGGGGGCTCCTATAATTCACCCCTCCACTTT.

Ten or more counts support this clonotype. The J gene is TRBJ1-6, the V gene TRBV10-3, with a tentative D call TRBD1 (5 bases). The germline gives CDR1 ENHRY, CDR2 SYGVKD. V was pared by 4 bases and J by 5 bases, with 15 bases between. CDR3 size: 16 residues. DNA for the CDR3: TGTGCCATCAGTGGGGGCGGGGCAGAGAATAATTCACCCCTCCACTTT. Amino acid sequence: CAISGGGAENNSPLHF.

This clonotype was counted at least ten times. The chain recombines TRBV7-2 with TRBJ1-2; TRBD1 aligns across 12 bases. The germline V gene encodes CDR1 SGHTA and CDR2 FQGNSA. Unmatched junction bases numbered 5, after V lost 7 bases and J lost 2 bases. This CDR3 spans 15 amino acids. CDR3 amino acids: CASTPGTGGNYGYTF. The CDR3 DNA follows: TGTGCCAGCACCCCAGGGACAGGGGGCAACTATGGCTACACCTTC.

This clonotype was counted at least ten times. The chain links TRBV9 to TRBJ1-6; D unclear. Germline-derived CDR1 and CDR2 are SGDLS and YYNGEE. V was cut by 5 bases and J by 9 bases, with 21 bases left in between. This CDR3 comprises 16 residues. This chain's CDR3 is CASSARGMIPLSPLHF. The CDR3, as DNA: TGTGCCAGCAGTGCCCGAGGGATGATACCCCTTTCACCCCTCCACTTT.

The rearrangement joins TRBV7-8 to TRBJ2-5, with D possibly TRBD2 on 5 matching bases. The CDR3 length is 14 residues. V was clipped by 3 bases and J by 5 bases, with 13 bases between them. Germline V gives CDR1 SGHVS, CDR2 FQNEAQ. The CDR3 DNA reads as TGTGCCAGCAGCTTGCCCGTAGCGAGCGAGACCCAGTACTTC. Its translation is CASSLPVASETQYF.

This chain links TRBV27 with TRBJ2-7; no reliable D call. Trimming took off 7 bases at V and 3 bases at J, with 19 bases between the two ends. This CDR3 region has 15 residues. Germline loops: CDR1 MNHEY, CDR2 SMNVEV (reference sequence). CDR3 sequence: CASTPRAVDYYEQYF. The DNA for the CDR3 is TGTGCCAGCACTCCCCGGGCGGTAGATTACTACGAGCAGTACTTC.

This clonotype has a count of ten or more. The genes are TRBV19 and TRBJ1-1, with TRBD1 matching over 9 bases. Germline loops: CDR1 LNHDA, CDR2 SQIVND (reference sequence). The CDR3 is 14 residues long. V gave up 7 bases and J gave up 7 bases; unmatched junction bases: 10. CDR3 protein: CASNHQDRGDEAFF. DNA of the CDR3: TGTGCCAGTAATCATCAGGACAGGGGCGATGAAGCTTTCTTT.

In this sample, this clonotype turned up a few times. The chain has TRBV2 and TRBJ1-5, with D uncertain. CDR1 and CDR2 (germline): SNHLY, FYNNEI. The CDR3 has 17 amino acids. Trimming took off 5 bases at V and 0 bases at J, with 17 bases between the two ends. CDR3 DNA: TGTGCCAGCAGTCCCTCCTTAAGTCGTTATAGCAATCAGCCCCAGCATTTT. It translates to CASSPSLSRYSNQPQHF.

This clonotype was seen ten or more times. The chain links TRBV29-1 to TRBJ1-1; 10 bases are shared with TRBD1. The CDR3 extends over 17 amino acids. Germline V gene lookup returns CDR1 SQVTM and CDR2 ANQGSEA. As DNA, the CDR3 is TGCATCAACCCCACCGGGACAGGGGCTCCGAGGAACACTGAAGCTTTCTTT. It codes for CINPTGTGAPRNTEAFF.

This clonotype has at least ten counts. This rearrangement joins TRBV7-3 to TRBJ1-2; unclear D gene. The germline CDR1 and CDR2 sequences are SGHTA and FQGTGA. CDR3 length equals 13 residues. V was clipped by 5 bases and J by 5 bases, with 12 bases between them. This chain's CDR3 is CASSEIAGYGYTF. The DNA for the CDR3 is TGTGCCAGCAGCGAAATTGCGGGGTATGGCTACACCTTC.

This clonotype was seen ten or more times. The chain has TRBV10-3 and TRBJ1-6; 8 nucleotides line up with TRBD1. The CDR3 contains 15 residues. Germline V gives CDR1 ENHRY, CDR2 SYGVKD. With 6 bases clipped from V and 7 bases from J, the junction kept 8 bases outside the gene matches. The CDR3 spells CAIRKTGDENSPLHF. CDR3 DNA: TGTGCCATCAGAAAGACAGGGGATGAGAATTCACCCCTCCACTTT.

This chain links TRBV5-1 with TRBJ1-1; 7 bases agree with TRBD1. Looked up from germline, CDR1 is SGHRS and CDR2 is YFSETQ. V shed 3 bases, J shed 1 base, and the junction held 6 bases outside the gene matches. This CDR3 spans 15 amino acids. CDR3: CASSSETGKNTEAFF. Written as DNA, the CDR3 is TGCGCCAGCAGCTCGGAGACAGGGAAGAACACTGAAGCTTTCTTT.

The chain employs TRBV4-3 and TRBJ1-1; D call uncertain. Trimming left V 0 bases short and J 1 base short, with 9 bases between. CDR1 is LGHNA, CDR2 YSLEER, per germline. The CDR3 length is 15 residues. The CDR3 loop is CASSQDAAANTEAFF. The CDR3 nucleotides are TGCGCCAGCAGCCAAGATGCGGCGGCGAACACTGAAGCTTTCTTT.

The V gene is TRBV13, the J gene TRBJ1-4; TRBD1 is a possible D gene (6 bases). This CDR3 has 14 residues. Germline CDR1 PRHDT, CDR2 FYEKMQ (reference sequence). The V end was cut by 5 bases, the J end by 7 bases, with 14 bases between. CDR3 nucleotides: TGTGCCAGCAGCCCCGAGGGGGTTGGTGAAAAACTGTTTTTT. Translating it yields CASSPEGVGEKLFF.

The rearrangement links TRBV15 to TRBJ1-1; 9 bases match TRBD1. Germline trimming cut 7 bases from V and 4 bases from J; bases unmatched to any gene: 4. CDR1 LNHNV and CDR2 YYDKDF come from the germline V gene (reference sequence). This CDR3 has 13 amino acids. The CDR3 DNA is TGTGCCACCACCCCGACAGGGGGCACTGAAGCTTTCTTT. Amino acids: CATTPTGGTEAFF.

Only a few counts were recorded for this clonotype. The rearrangement links TRBV19 to TRBJ1-5; the D gene is possibly TRBD1 (5 bases). The V and J ends lost 3 bases and 2 bases respectively, with 11 bases between them. Germline V gene sequence: CDR1 LNHDA, CDR2 SQIVND (reference sequence). The CDR3 is 15 residues long. In DNA, the CDR3 is TGTGCCAGTAGTATCAGGGCCAAGGGCAATCAGCCCCAGCATTTT. Protein product: CASSIRAKGNQPQHF.

This clonotype was seen more than once but under ten times. The chain joins TRBV6-6 to TRBJ2-2, with a weak D call TRBD1 (5 bases). CDR1 MNHNY and CDR2 SVGAGI come from the germline V gene (reference sequence). The length of the CDR3 is 18 residues. V was pared by 7 bases and J by 5 bases, with 26 bases between. The CDR3 region has the DNA TGTGCCAGCACCCCCCGGTCAGGGCGCCATGGTGAAACCGGGGAGCTGTTTTTT. The encoded protein is CASTPRSGRHGETGELFF.

V is TRBV7-2 and J is TRBJ2-7, with 10 bases matching TRBD2. This CDR3 region has 16 residues. CDR1 and CDR2 from the germline V gene are SGHTA and FQGNSA. The ends lost 11 bases at V and 5 bases at J; junction bases unmatched: 18. The CDR3 region is CAWTIGASGRSDEQYF. In DNA form, the CDR3 reads TGTGCCTGGACAATCGGCGCTAGCGGGAGAAGTGACGAGCAGTACTTC.

As to this clonotype: This may stem from a read error, because a much larger clone lies one nucleotide away. The genes are TRBV28 and TRBJ2-5; TRBD2 might be the D (6 bases). V lost 7 bases, J lost 4 bases, and 10 bases lay in between. Germline V gene lookup returns CDR1 MDHEN and CDR2 SYDVKM. CDR3 length: 12 amino acids. The CDR3 DNA sequence: TGTGCCAGCAATAAGGGAGGAGAGACCCAGTACTTC. It codes for CASNKGGETQYF.

Note on this clonotype: A read error is possible here, since a much larger clone lies one base away. J is TRBJ1-5 and V is TRBV7-2; D is uncertain. V shed 3 bases and J shed 5 bases, with 11 bases lying between them. The CDR3 is made up of 14 amino acids. CDR1 is SGHTA and CDR2 is FQGNSA in the germline V gene. The CDR3 DNA reads as TGTGCCAGCAGCTTGAATCGGGGAGATCAGCCCCAGCATTTT. Translation: CASSLNRGDQPQHF.

This clonotype has ten or more counts. The chain recombines TRBV12-3 or TRBV12-4 with TRBJ1-6, with a tentative D call TRBD1 (5 bases). The CDR3 covers 13 residues. The V end was cut by 6 bases, the J end by 10 bases, with 13 bases between. The CDR3 loop reads CASRQGLQSPLHF. In nucleotides, the CDR3 is TGTGCCAGCAGGCAGGGACTGCAGTCACCCCTCCACTTT.

There are a few counts of this clonotype. The chain combines TRBV4-3 with TRBJ1-1; no definite D call. The ends were cut back, 0 bases at V and 0 bases at J, with 11 bases in the middle. The length of the CDR3 is 16 residues. Germline V gene sequence: CDR1 LGHNA, CDR2 YSLEER. CDR3 residues: CASSQEVGRLNTEAFF. The CDR3 DNA reads as TGCGCCAGCAGCCAAGAAGTAGGTCGGCTGAACACTGAAGCTTTCTTT.